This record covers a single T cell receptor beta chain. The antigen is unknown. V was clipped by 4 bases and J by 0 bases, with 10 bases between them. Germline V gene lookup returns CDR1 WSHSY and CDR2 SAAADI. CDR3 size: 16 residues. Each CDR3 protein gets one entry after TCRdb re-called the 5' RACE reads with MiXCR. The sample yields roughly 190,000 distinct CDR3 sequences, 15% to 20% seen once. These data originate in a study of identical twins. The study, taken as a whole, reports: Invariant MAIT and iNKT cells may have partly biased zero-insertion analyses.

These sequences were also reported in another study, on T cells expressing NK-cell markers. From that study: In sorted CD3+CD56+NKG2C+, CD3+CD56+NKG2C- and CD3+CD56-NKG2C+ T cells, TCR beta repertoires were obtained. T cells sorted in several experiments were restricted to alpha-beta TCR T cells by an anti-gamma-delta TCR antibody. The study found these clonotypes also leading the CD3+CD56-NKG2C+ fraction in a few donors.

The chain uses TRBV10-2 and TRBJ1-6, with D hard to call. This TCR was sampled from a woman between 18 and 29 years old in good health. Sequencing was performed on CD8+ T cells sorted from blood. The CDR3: CASSGTLSSYNSPLHF. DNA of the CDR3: TGCGCCAGCAGTGGGACGCTAAGCTCCTATAATTCACCCCTCCACTTT.